A selection of T cell receptor beta chains follows, all from one sample in a study of CD8 T cells in Susac syndrome. TCRdb called the immunoSEQ multiplex PCR reads again in MiXCR, with one record for every CDR3 protein. This table has roughly 120,000 distinct CDR3 sequences, about 93% appearing once. What was sequenced was CD4+ T cells from PBMCs. These receptors all come from a human donor in good health. Both conserved end residues are part of each CDR3. The order of the fields is CDR3 protein, CDR3 DNA, J gene, clone size, D gene, V gene. A D gene is named only where the DNA matches it firmly. The size field is filled for only some rows; it gives once, few, many or a size class.

CDR3aa: CSVTRQGQDTEAFF
CDR3nt: TGCAGCGTTACCCGACAGGGGCAGGACACTGAAGCTTTCTTT
j_gene: TRBJ1-1
abundance: .
d_gene: TRBD1
v_gene: TRBV29-1

CDR3aa: CASSGMSIFYTF
CDR3nt: TGTGCCAGCAGTGGAATGTCTATCTTCTACACCTTC
j_gene: TRBJ1-2
abundance: once
d_gene: .
v_gene: TRBV25-1

CDR3aa: CASSPSGRRQWDSPLHF
CDR3nt: TGTGCCAGCAGCCCGTCCGGACGTCGCCAATGGGATTCACCCCTCCACTTT
j_gene: TRBJ1-6
abundance: .
d_gene: .
v_gene: TRBV3-1

CDR3aa: CASSLREDYGYTF
CDR3nt: TGTGCCAGCAGTTTAAGGGAGGACTATGGCTACACCTTC
j_gene: TRBJ1-2
abundance: few
d_gene: .
v_gene: TRBV27

CDR3aa: CASSEIAGATYEQYF
CDR3nt: TGCGCCAGCAGCGAGATAGCGGGAGCCACCTACGAGCAGTACTTC
j_gene: TRBJ2-7
abundance: .
d_gene: TRBD2
v_gene: TRBV5-1

CDR3aa: CASSLTVMNGYTF
CDR3nt: TGCGCCAGCAGCTTGACAGTTATGAATGGCTACACCTTC
j_gene: TRBJ1-2
abundance: .
d_gene: .
v_gene: TRBV5-1

CDR3aa: CASSPRQGEAFF
CDR3nt: TGTGCCAGCTCCCCCCGACAGGGTGAAGCTTTCTTT
j_gene: TRBJ1-1
abundance: few
d_gene: TRBD1
v_gene: TRBV18

CDR3aa: CASSPGGGRALNEQFF
CDR3nt: TGTGCCAGCAGCCCAGGGGGCGGGAGGGCCCTCAATGAGCAGTTCTTC
j_gene: TRBJ2-1
abundance: .
d_gene: .
v_gene: TRBV7-9

CDR3aa: CASSPGTSGPRGTQYF
CDR3nt: TGTGCCAGCAGCCCCGGGACTAGCGGGCCCCGGGGTACGCAGTATTTT
j_gene: TRBJ2-3
abundance: .
d_gene: TRBD2
v_gene: TRBV3-1

CDR3aa: CATSDLGETQYF
CDR3nt: TGTGCCACCAGTGATTTAGGGGAGACCCAGTACTTC
j_gene: TRBJ2-5
abundance: .
d_gene: .
v_gene: TRBV24-1

CDR3aa: CSVAGTGFYNEQFF
CDR3nt: TGCAGCGTTGCCGGGACAGGGTTCTACAATGAGCAGTTCTTC
j_gene: TRBJ2-1
abundance: .
d_gene: TRBD1
v_gene: TRBV29-1

CDR3aa: CASSQDRAGGNYGYTF
CDR3nt: TGTGCCAGCAGCCAAGATAGGGCAGGGGGGAACTATGGCTACACCTTC
j_gene: TRBJ1-2
abundance: .
d_gene: TRBD1
v_gene: TRBV3-1

CDR3aa: CASSQRRGSREQYF
CDR3nt: TGTGCCAGCAGCCAACGACGAGGGTCGCGCGAGCAGTACTTC
j_gene: TRBJ2-7
abundance: .
d_gene: .
v_gene: TRBV7-6

CDR3aa: CASSPRGTGYTF
CDR3nt: TGTGCCAGCAGTCCCCGAGGGACGGGCTACACCTTC
j_gene: TRBJ1-2
abundance: once
d_gene: .
v_gene: TRBV6-2/TRBV6-3

CDR3aa: CATLDRGGGYTF
CDR3nt: TGTGCCACCTTGGACAGGGGAGGTGGCTACACCTTC
j_gene: TRBJ1-2
abundance: .
d_gene: TRBD1
v_gene: TRBV12-3/TRBV12-4

CDR3aa: CASSLAASNYGYTF
CDR3nt: TGCGCCAGCAGCTTAGCAGCTTCCAACTATGGCTACACCTTC
j_gene: TRBJ1-2
abundance: .
d_gene: .
v_gene: TRBV5-1

CDR3aa: CASSPLGGGETQYF
CDR3nt: TGTGCCAGCAGCCCCCTAGGCGGAGGGGAGACCCAGTACTTC
j_gene: TRBJ2-5
abundance: .
d_gene: .
v_gene: TRBV9

CDR3aa: CASSPSGDTQYF
CDR3nt: TGTGCCAGCAGCCCGAGCGGGGATACGCAGTATTTT
j_gene: TRBJ2-3
abundance: .
d_gene: .
v_gene: TRBV7-2

CDR3aa: CASSPGGLAGSYEQYF
CDR3nt: TGTGCCAGCAGTCCGGGCGGCCTAGCGGGATCCTACGAGCAGTACTTC
j_gene: TRBJ2-7
abundance: .
d_gene: TRBD2
v_gene: TRBV12-3/TRBV12-4

CDR3aa: CASSVAPGGSPYEQYF
CDR3nt: TGTGCCAGCAGCGTAGCGCCAGGCGGGAGCCCCTACGAGCAGTACTTC
j_gene: TRBJ2-7
abundance: .
d_gene: TRBD2
v_gene: TRBV9

CDR3aa: CASGFSAGGTEAFF
CDR3nt: TGTGCTAGTGGTTTCTCGGCAGGGGGGACTGAAGCTTTCTTT
j_gene: TRBJ1-1
abundance: .
d_gene: TRBD1
v_gene: TRBV12-5

CDR3aa: CATSARTSSWGTDTQYF
CDR3nt: TGTGCCACCAGCGCTCGGACTAGTTCCTGGGGCACAGATACGCAGTATTTT
j_gene: TRBJ2-3
abundance: .
d_gene: TRBD2
v_gene: TRBV15

CDR3aa: CASSLGHGYTF
CDR3nt: TGTGCCAGCAGCTTGGGCCATGGCTACACCTTC
j_gene: TRBJ1-2
abundance: .
d_gene: .
v_gene: TRBV5-4

CDR3aa: CASASATNTGELFF
CDR3nt: TGTGCCAGCGCGTCAGCAACGAACACCGGGGAGCTGTTTTTT
j_gene: TRBJ2-2
abundance: .
d_gene: .
v_gene: TRBV9

CDR3aa: CASSLAGAQYF
CDR3nt: TGTGCCAGCAGTCTAGCGGGTGCGCAGTATTTT
j_gene: TRBJ2-3
abundance: .
d_gene: TRBD2
v_gene: TRBV6-2/TRBV6-3

CDR3aa: CASSIDRDRERQPQHF
CDR3nt: TGTGCCAGTAGTATCGACCGGGACAGGGAGAGGCAGCCCCAGCATTTT
j_gene: TRBJ1-5
abundance: .
d_gene: TRBD1
v_gene: TRBV19

CDR3aa: CASSLTSKNIQYF
CDR3nt: TGCGCCAGCAGCTTGACATCCAAAAACATTCAGTACTTC
j_gene: TRBJ2-4
abundance: once
d_gene: .
v_gene: TRBV5-1

CDR3aa: CASSRTKEDTGELFF
CDR3nt: TGTGCCAGCTCACGGACTAAAGAGGACACCGGGGAGCTGTTTTTT
j_gene: TRBJ2-2
abundance: .
d_gene: .
v_gene: TRBV18

CDR3aa: CASRRLASDTQYF
CDR3nt: TGTGCCAGCAGACGGCTAGCCTCAGATACGCAGTATTTT
j_gene: TRBJ2-3
abundance: .
d_gene: .
v_gene: TRBV11-2

CDR3aa: CASSYLWGETQYF
CDR3nt: TGTGCCAGCAGCTACCTGTGGGGAGAGACCCAGTACTTC
j_gene: TRBJ2-5
abundance: .
d_gene: .
v_gene: TRBV7-2

CDR3aa: CSAFEGGAQETQYF
CDR3nt: TGCAGTGCTTTCGAAGGTGGAGCGCAAGAGACCCAGTACTTC
j_gene: TRBJ2-5
abundance: .
d_gene: .
v_gene: TRBV20-1

CDR3aa: CSASTGLGYTDTQYF
CDR3nt: TGCAGCGCTTCCACGGGACTAGGCTACACAGATACGCAGTATTTT
j_gene: TRBJ2-3
abundance: .
d_gene: TRBD2
v_gene: TRBV29-1

CDR3aa: CASTLWDGVYGYTF
CDR3nt: TGTGCCAGCACCCTATGGGACGGGGTCTATGGCTACACCTTC
j_gene: TRBJ1-2
abundance: .
d_gene: .
v_gene: TRBV7-9

CDR3aa: CATSDSWTENTGELFF
CDR3nt: TGTGCCACCAGTGATTCCTGGACGGAAAACACCGGGGAGCTGTTTTTT
j_gene: TRBJ2-2
abundance: .
d_gene: .
v_gene: TRBV24-1

CDR3aa: CASSQGLISNQPQHF
CDR3nt: TGCGCCAGCAGCCAAGGACTGATTAGCAATCAGCCCCAGCATTTT
j_gene: TRBJ1-5
abundance: .
d_gene: .
v_gene: TRBV4-1

CDR3aa: CSAALRGAGNQPQHF
CDR3nt: TGCAGTGCGGCGCTCCGGGGGGCGGGCAATCAGCCCCAGCATTTT
j_gene: TRBJ1-5
abundance: .
d_gene: .
v_gene: TRBV20-1

CDR3aa: CASSWLGADTDTQYF
CDR3nt: TGTGCCAGCAGCTGGCTAGGCGCCGACACAGATACGCAGTATTTT
j_gene: TRBJ2-3
abundance: .
d_gene: .
v_gene: TRBV11-2

CDR3aa: CASSRDRLSGNTIYF
CDR3nt: TGTGCCAGCAGCAGGGACAGGCTCTCTGGAAACACCATATATTTT
j_gene: TRBJ1-3
abundance: .
d_gene: TRBD1
v_gene: TRBV7-2

CDR3aa: CASSELVTGGSSYNEQFF
CDR3nt: TGTGCCAGCAGTGAATTAGTAACGGGGGGGTCGTCCTACAATGAGCAGTTCTTC
j_gene: TRBJ2-1
abundance: .
d_gene: TRBD2
v_gene: TRBV6-1

CDR3aa: CASSEGDTQYF
CDR3nt: TGTGCCAGCAGTGAGGGGGATACGCAGTATTTT
j_gene: TRBJ2-3
abundance: .
d_gene: .
v_gene: TRBV2

CDR3aa: CASSFGGTSALNEQFF
CDR3nt: TGTGCCAGCAGCTTTGGGGGGACTAGCGCGCTCAATGAGCAGTTCTTC
j_gene: TRBJ2-1
abundance: .
d_gene: TRBD2
v_gene: TRBV5-4

CDR3aa: CASSYPVGTDTQYF
CDR3nt: TGTGCTAGCAGCTATCCGGTGGGAACAGATACGCAGTATTTT
j_gene: TRBJ2-3
abundance: .
d_gene: .
v_gene: TRBV7-7

CDR3aa: CASSLKPGTAYSNYGYTF
CDR3nt: TGTGCCAGCAGCTTGAAGCCGGGGACAGCCTATTCCAACTATGGCTACACCTTC
j_gene: TRBJ1-2
abundance: .
d_gene: TRBD1
v_gene: TRBV7-2

CDR3aa: CASSRPGTANYGYTF
CDR3nt: TGTGCCAGCAGCCGTCCGGGGACAGCGAACTATGGCTACACCTTC
j_gene: TRBJ1-2
abundance: .
d_gene: TRBD1
v_gene: TRBV14

CDR3aa: CASSPEGERHSGNTIYF
CDR3nt: TGTGCCAGCAGCCCAGAGGGGGAGCGCCACTCTGGAAACACCATATATTTT
j_gene: TRBJ1-3
abundance: .
d_gene: .
v_gene: TRBV4-2

CDR3aa: CASSQVPSSGAYEQYF
CDR3nt: TGTGCCAGCAGCCAAGTCCCTAGTAGCGGAGCCTACGAGCAGTACTTC
j_gene: TRBJ2-7
abundance: .
d_gene: .
v_gene: TRBV4-2

CDR3aa: CASSIREAFF
CDR3nt: TGTGCCAGCTCTATCCGCGAAGCTTTCTTT
j_gene: TRBJ1-1
abundance: .
d_gene: .
v_gene: TRBV2

CDR3aa: CASSQGQGEKLFF
CDR3nt: TGTGCCAGCAGCCAAGGACAGGGCGAAAAACTGTTTTTT
j_gene: TRBJ1-4
abundance: few
d_gene: TRBD1
v_gene: TRBV7-9

CDR3aa: CASSWDRGGTGELFF
CDR3nt: TGCGCCAGCAGCTGGGACAGGGGCGGCACCGGGGAGCTGTTTTTT
j_gene: TRBJ2-2
abundance: .
d_gene: TRBD1
v_gene: TRBV5-1

CDR3aa: CSGGTQYF
CDR3nt: TGCAGCGGAGGTACGCAGTATTTT
j_gene: TRBJ2-3
abundance: .
d_gene: .
v_gene: TRBV29-1

CDR3aa: CSASPGRMNYGYTF
CDR3nt: TGCAGTGCTTCGCCGGGACGGATGAACTATGGCTACACCTTC
j_gene: TRBJ1-2
abundance: .
d_gene: .
v_gene: TRBV20-1

CDR3aa: CASSQRTDWNTGELFF
CDR3nt: TGTGCCAGCAGCCAGCGGACAGATTGGAACACCGGGGAGCTGTTTTTT
j_gene: TRBJ2-2
abundance: .
d_gene: .
v_gene: TRBV6-2/TRBV6-3

CDR3aa: CSVAGIYGYTF
CDR3nt: TGCAGCGTTGCCGGGATCTATGGCTACACCTTC
j_gene: TRBJ1-2
abundance: .
d_gene: .
v_gene: TRBV29-1

CDR3aa: CASSVGREWTYNEQFF
CDR3nt: TGTGCCAGCAGCGTAGGGCGGGAGTGGACCTACAATGAGCAGTTCTTC
j_gene: TRBJ2-1
abundance: .
d_gene: TRBD2
v_gene: TRBV9

CDR3aa: CASSFQESNQPQHF
CDR3nt: TGTGCCAGCAGTTTTCAGGAATCCAATCAGCCCCAGCATTTT
j_gene: TRBJ1-5
abundance: .
d_gene: .
v_gene: TRBV28

CDR3aa: CASSSQAPSSSGNTIYF
CDR3nt: TGTGCCAGCAGCTCACAGGCGCCCTCGAGCTCTGGAAACACCATATATTTT
j_gene: TRBJ1-3
abundance: .
d_gene: .
v_gene: TRBV7-9

CDR3aa: CASSTLGRRGTTEAFF
CDR3nt: TGTGCCAGCAGTACCCTTGGACGGAGGGGGACCACTGAAGCTTTCTTT
j_gene: TRBJ1-1
abundance: .
d_gene: .
v_gene: TRBV27

CDR3aa: CASSLAHSTDTQYF
CDR3nt: TGTGCCAGCAGCTTAGCGCACAGCACAGATACGCAGTATTTT
j_gene: TRBJ2-3
abundance: .
d_gene: .
v_gene: TRBV7-2

CDR3aa: CASRRTGRNTEAFF
CDR3nt: TGTGCCAGCCGCCGGACAGGGCGAAACACTGAAGCTTTCTTT
j_gene: TRBJ1-1
abundance: .
d_gene: TRBD1
v_gene: TRBV5-6

CDR3aa: CASGLAGGEAFF
CDR3nt: TGTGCTAGTGGTTTGGCGGGGGGTGAAGCTTTCTTT
j_gene: TRBJ1-1
abundance: .
d_gene: .
v_gene: TRBV12-5